The T cell receptor beta chain under discussion was sequenced for a study of Graves' ophthalmopathy and Graves' hyperthyroidism. Looking at the study overall: Stable hyperthyroidism denotes an absence of ophthalmopathy throughout 18 months of follow-up.

Germline-derived CDR1 and CDR2 are SGHTA and FQGTGA. The length of the CDR3 is 15 residues. Concerning this clonotype itself: Its specificity is unknown. One end of the junction does not line up with germline, which may come from a read error.

Whole-study results and caveats: Built on 13 signatures, a model told ophthalmopathy apart from stable hyperthyroidism with approximately 85% sensitivity and almost 84% specificity. Also, most clonotypes expanded in the thyroid above 0.001 frequency appeared in blood.

Orbital computed tomography, thyroid ultrasound, TRAb, serum thyroxine and clinical symptoms formed the basis of diagnosis. Amplification from RNA transcripts yielded the TCR beta CDR3 regions. Investigators did first-round RT-PCR with HTBI primers, then second-round multiplex PCR. Each CDR3 protein is one row after TCRdb ran MiXCR on the multiplex PCR reads. This table has around 1,000,000 distinct CDR3 sequences, less than 45% appearing once. Material for sequencing was peripheral blood or thyroid tissue (not recorded which). This TCR was recovered from an adult man with Graves' hyperthyroidism. V is TRBV7-3 and J is TRBJ1-1; 7 bases fit TRBD1. CDR3 amino acids: CASSQEGAGNTEAFF. The CDR3 bases are TGCGCCAGCAGCCAAGAGGGGGCGGGGAACACTGAAGCTTTCTTT.